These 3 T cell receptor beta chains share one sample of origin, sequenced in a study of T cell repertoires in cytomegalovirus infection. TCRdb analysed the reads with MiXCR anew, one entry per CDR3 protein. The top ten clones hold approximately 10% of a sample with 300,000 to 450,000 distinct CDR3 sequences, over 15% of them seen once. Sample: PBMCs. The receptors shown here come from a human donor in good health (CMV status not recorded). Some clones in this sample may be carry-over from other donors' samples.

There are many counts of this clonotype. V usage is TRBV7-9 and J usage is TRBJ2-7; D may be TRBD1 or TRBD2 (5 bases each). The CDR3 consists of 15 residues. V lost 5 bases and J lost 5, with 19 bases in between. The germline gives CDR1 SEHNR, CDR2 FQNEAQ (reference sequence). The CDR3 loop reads CASSPTVAEVDEQYF. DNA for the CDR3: TGTGCCAGCAGCCCGACAGTTGCGGAGGTTGACGAGCAGTACTTC.

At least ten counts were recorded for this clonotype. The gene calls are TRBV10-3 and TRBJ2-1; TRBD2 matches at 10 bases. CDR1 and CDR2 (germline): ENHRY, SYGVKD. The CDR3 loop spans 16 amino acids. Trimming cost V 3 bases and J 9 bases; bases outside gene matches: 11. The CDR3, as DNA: TGTGCCATCAGTGACCCCCCGGCTAGCGGGAGCCTTGAGCAGTTCTTC. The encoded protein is CAISDPPASGSLEQFF.

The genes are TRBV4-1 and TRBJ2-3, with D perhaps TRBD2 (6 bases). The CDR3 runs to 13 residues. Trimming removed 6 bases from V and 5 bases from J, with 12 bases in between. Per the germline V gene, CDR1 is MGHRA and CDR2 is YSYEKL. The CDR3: CASRGGVRDTQYF. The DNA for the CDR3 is TGCGCCAGCAGAGGAGGGGTAAGAGATACGCAGTATTTT.